The next 29 T cell receptor beta chains were all read from a single sample in a study of blood T cell repertoires in COVID-19. Profiling relied on immunoSEQ multiplex PCR, and the TCRdb table lists in-frame clones only, not all of them. The data show under 150,000 clones, roughly nine tenths seen once. The sample comprised peripheral blood. These receptors were taken from a man in his sixties with COVID-19, enrolled during active disease.

This clone was observed a handful of times. The genes are TRBV5-1 and TRBJ2-5; TRBD2 agrees at 7 bases. Germline assignment: CDR1 SGHRS and CDR2 YFSETQ. V shed 2 bases and J 4 bases; nucleotides not matched to a gene: 8. The CDR3 consists of 15 residues. The CDR3 DNA is TGCGCCAGCAGCTTTGTGGGAGGGCCGAGAGAGACCCAGTACTTC. Translation: CASSFVGGPRETQYF.

The rearrangement links TRBV7-2 to TRBJ2-3; D not resolved. The CDR3 sequence is 15 residues long. V lost 0 bases and J 0 bases, leaving 7 bases between the germline ends. Germline V gene sequence: CDR1 SGHTA, CDR2 FQGNSA. The CDR3 DNA reads TGTGCCAGCAGCTTAGCCCTTCCCAGCACAGATACGCAGTATTTT. Translating it yields CASSLALPSTDTQYF.

CDR3 nucleotides: TGTGCCAGCAGTTTGGGGGGTTTTAATAACTATGGCTACACCTTC. Residues: CASSLGGFNNYGYTF. The gene calls are TRBV11-3 and TRBJ1-2, with D perhaps TRBD1 (5 bases). V gave up 6 bases and J gave up 1 base, with 15 bases separating them. Germline CDR1 SGHNT, CDR2 YENEEA. The CDR3 has 15 residues.

This chain links TRBV5-1 with TRBJ1-5, with a tentative D call TRBD1 (6 bases). This CDR3 is built from 16 residues. CDR1 and CDR2 (germline): SGHRS, YFSETQ. The V end lost 0 bases, the J end lost 4 bases, and 14 bases lay between the germline ends. The CDR3 DNA is TGCGCCAGCAGCTTGGCCGGGGGGGCAGGAAATCAGCCCCAGCATTTT. This encodes CASSLAGGAGNQPQHF.

The chain has TRBV18 and TRBJ1-5; a weak D match, TRBD1 (5 bases). Germline V gene data show CDR1 as KGHSH and CDR2 as LQKENI. Trimming shortened V by 3 bases and J by 8 bases, and 11 bases separated the two germline ends. CDR3 length: 13 amino acids. In DNA, the CDR3 is TGTGCCAGCTCACCCAGACAGCATGAGCCCCAGCATTTT. Its translation is CASSPRQHEPQHF.

In this sample, this clone turned up once. The chain employs TRBV2 and TRBJ2-1; a weak D match, TRBD1 (5 bases). V was pared by 10 bases and J by 9 bases, with 19 bases between. This CDR3 region has 13 residues. Germline V gene data show CDR1 as SNHLY and CDR2 as FYNNEI. The CDR3 sequence is CANGFTRVTEQFF. The DNA of the CDR3 is TGTGCCAACGGCTTCACCAGGGTCACTGAGCAGTTCTTC.

V is TRBV11-1 and J is TRBJ2-5; D is possibly TRBD2 (5 bases). This CDR3 is 16 amino acids long. Germline CDR1 is SGHAT and CDR2 is FQDESV (reference sequence). V gave up 1 base and J gave up 4 bases, with 16 bases separating them. For the CDR3, the DNA is TGTGCCAGCAGCTTAGTACGGGCTAGCCCTGGAGAGACCCAGTACTTC. It codes for CASSLVRASPGETQYF.

This clone was counted once. The chain carries TRBV11-3 and TRBJ2-5; 10 bases map to TRBD2. With V trimmed by 5 bases and J by 2 bases, 5 bases remained unmatched. The CDR3 covers 15 residues. Germline CDR1 reads SGHNT; CDR2 reads YENEEA. CDR3 DNA sequence: TGTGCCAGCAGCGTCCCACTAGCGGGACAAGAGACCCAGTACTTC. This encodes CASSVPLAGQETQYF.

This clone was observed once. The chain joins TRBV3-1 (or the pseudogene TRBV3-2) to TRBJ2-3, with 8 positions matching TRBD1. CDR1 is LGHDT and CDR2 is YNNKEL in the germline V gene (reference sequence). CDR3 size: 15 residues. The junction had 5 bases not matched to a gene; V was cut back by 2 bases and J by 4 bases. CDR3 sequence (DNA): TGTGCCAGCAGCCAAAACAGGGGGAGGTCAGATACGCAGTATTTT. This encodes CASSQNRGRSDTQYF.

This chain links TRBV29-1 with TRBJ2-5, with TRBD2 matching 9 bases. Germline V gene sequence: CDR1 SQVTM, CDR2 ANQGSEA. V shed 5 bases, J shed 3 bases, and the junction held 7 bases outside the gene matches. The CDR3 covers 14 residues. CDR3: CSVRKGLAKETQYF. The CDR3 nucleotides read TGCAGCGTTCGAAAGGGACTAGCTAAAGAGACCCAGTACTTC.

In the case of this clone: Different DNA sequences within this sample yield the same CDR3. This sequence joins TRBV5-1 and TRBJ1-4; no clear D gene. Trimming left V 0 bases short and J 2 bases short, with 8 bases between. The CDR3 has 15 residues. Germline V gives CDR1 SGHRS, CDR2 YFSETQ. The CDR3 protein is CASSLASGTNEKLFF. The CDR3 nucleotides read TGCGCCAGCAGCTTGGCATCGGGGACTAATGAAAAACTGTTTTTT.

This chain joins TRBV5-1 and TRBJ1-2; TRBD1 might be the D (6 bases). V was cut by 5 bases and J by 5 bases, with 16 bases left in between. The CDR3 extends over 14 amino acids. Germline V gives CDR1 SGHRS, CDR2 YFSETQ. The CDR3 here is CASSSGTPSYGYTF. In DNA form, the CDR3 reads TGCGCCAGCAGTTCCGGGACACCCTCATATGGCTACACCTTC.

The chain couples TRBV19 to TRBJ1-6, with D possibly being TRBD1 (5 bases). The CDR3 contains 15 residues. V gave up 4 bases and J gave up 5 bases, with 12 bases separating them. Germline loops: CDR1 LNHDA, CDR2 SQIVND (reference sequence). Written as DNA, the CDR3 is TGTGCCAGTAGTACCCGGGACTTTAATAATTCACCCCTCCACTTT. It codes for CASSTRDFNNSPLHF.

The CDR3 region has the DNA TGTGCCACCTATACGGGGGTCTTACACAATCAGCCCCAGCATTTT. Translating it yields CATYTGVLHNQPQHF. J is TRBJ1-5 and V is TRBV28; maybe TRBD1 (5 bases). V lost 10 bases and J lost 3, with 19 bases in between. The germline V gene has CDR1 MDHEN and CDR2 SYDVKM. There are 15 residues in the CDR3.

The gene calls are TRBV9 and TRBJ2-5; D possibly corresponds to TRBD1 (6 bases). V gave up 6 bases and J gave up 3 bases, with 18 bases separating them. Germline CDR1 is SGDLS and CDR2 is YYNGEE. The CDR3 is 15 residues long. The CDR3: CASNWGQAFEETQYF. The DNA of the CDR3 is TGTGCCAGCAACTGGGGACAAGCCTTCGAAGAGACCCAGTACTTC.

The J gene is TRBJ2-7, the V gene TRBV5-1, with TRBD1 identical over 7 bases. V was clipped by 4 bases and J by 3 bases; unmatched bases: 13. Germline V gene sequence: CDR1 SGHRS, CDR2 YFSETQ. The CDR3 length is 16 residues. CDR3 nucleotide sequence: TGCGCCAGCAGCCAAAACCGGGACAGACCATTCTACGAGCAGTACTTC. Amino acids: CASSQNRDRPFYEQYF.

This clone was picked up a small number of times. CDR3 in amino acids: CASSYQGAYNEQFF. The CDR3 region has the DNA TGTGCCAGCAGTTACCAGGGGGCCTACAATGAGCAGTTCTTC. The J gene is TRBJ2-1, the V gene TRBV6-6; 7 bases agree with TRBD1. V lost 2 bases, J lost 2 bases, and 0 bases stayed unmatched. Germline V gives CDR1 MNHNY, CDR2 SVGAGI (reference sequence). The CDR3 length is 14 residues.

The chain employs TRBV7-2 and TRBJ2-7, with 14 bases aligning to TRBD2. The germline CDR1 and CDR2 sequences are SGHTA and FQGNSA. This CDR3 comprises 15 residues. V gave up 6 bases and J gave up 0 bases; unmatched junction bases: 1. CDR3 DNA sequence: TGTGCCAGCAGGGGACTAGCGGGAGTCTCCTACGAGCAGTACTTC. Protein: CASRGLAGVSYEQYF.

The rearrangement uses TRBV3-1 (or the pseudogene TRBV3-2) and TRBJ2-1; D possibly corresponds to TRBD1 (6 bases). The CDR3 extends over 15 amino acids. Deletions cut 4 bases from V and 7 bases from J, with 17 bases between. The germline V gene has CDR1 LGHDT and CDR2 YNNKEL (reference sequence). For the CDR3, the DNA is TGTGCCAGCAGCCGCAGGGGCCCTAGGGGGAATGAGCAGTTCTTC. Protein: CASSRRGPRGNEQFF.

This rearrangement joins TRBV5-1 to TRBJ1-1, with D tentatively TRBD1 (6 bases). Germline lookup yields CDR1 SGHRS and CDR2 YFSETQ. CDR3 size: 14 residues. V was pared by 4 bases and J by 1 base, with 11 bases between. CDR3 bases: TGCGCCAGCAGCATCCAGACAGGGAACACTGAAGCTTTCTTT. As protein: CASSIQTGNTEAFF.

The CDR3 is CASSFFHGLRGGISPLHF. The DNA of the CDR3 is TGTGCCAGCAGCTTTTTCCACGGATTAAGGGGAGGGATTTCACCCCTCCACTTT. The V and J genes are TRBV12-1 and TRBJ1-6. TRBV12-1 is a listed pseudogene. The CDR3 totals 18 residues.

Worth noting for this clone: Other DNA sequences within the sample encode an identical CDR3. CDR3 amino acids: CASSQDRRVTDTQYF. CDR3 coding DNA: TGTGCCAGCAGCCAAGATCGCAGGGTAACAGATACGCAGTATTTT. This chain links TRBV4-2 with TRBJ2-3; D is perhaps TRBD1 (5 bases). The ends were cut back, 0 bases at V and 3 bases at J, with 10 bases in the middle. Germline lookup yields CDR1 LGHNA and CDR2 YNFKEQ. CDR3 size: 15 residues.

DNA of the CDR3: TGTGCCAGCAGTTACGGCGGCAACCCCTACGAGCAGTACTTC. It translates to CASSYGGNPYEQYF. This chain joins TRBV6-6 and TRBJ2-7; no clear D. CDR1 and CDR2 (germline): MNHNY, SVGAGI (reference sequence). V gave up 2 bases and J gave up 2 bases, with 10 bases separating them. There are 14 residues in the CDR3.

This clone has only one observation. This chain links TRBV13 with TRBJ1-1; TRBD1 matches 8 bases. J gave up 1 base and V 4 bases, and 2 bases lay outside the gene matches. CDR3 length equals 14 residues. Germline CDR1 is PRHDT and CDR2 is FYEKMQ (reference sequence). The CDR3 DNA sequence: TGTGCCAGCAGCTATACAGGGGGGAACACTGAAGCTTTCTTT. It is translated as CASSYTGGNTEAFF.

The gene calls are TRBV30 and TRBJ1-2; D perhaps matches TRBD1 (5 bases). Germline V gives CDR1 GTSNPN, CDR2 SVGIG (reference sequence). The CDR3 is 14 amino acids. V shed 0 bases and J shed 5 bases, with 13 bases lying between them. As DNA, the CDR3 is TGTGCCTGGAGTGTTACCCAGGGCATTTATGGCTACACCTTC. It specifies CAWSVTQGIYGYTF.

The genes are TRBV7-2 and TRBJ2-1, with 10 positions matching TRBD2. Per germline, CDR1 SGHTA and CDR2 FQGNSA. The CDR3 covers 18 residues. The J segment lost 8 bases and the V segment lost 0 bases, leaving 13 bases of the junction unmatched. The CDR3 coding sequence is TGTGCCAGCAGCTTAGCGTTGGGGCTAGCGGGAGACTCGGATGAGCAGTTCTTC. Translation: CASSLALGLAGDSDEQFF.

This rearrangement joins TRBV7-3 to TRBJ1-2, with TRBD1 matching 10 bases. With 5 bases clipped from V and 3 bases from J, the junction kept 3 bases outside the gene matches. There are 14 residues in the CDR3. In germline, CDR1 is SGHTA, CDR2 FQGTGA. CDR3 residues: CASSATGGDYGYTF. The CDR3 DNA reads as TGTGCCAGCAGCGCGACAGGGGGCGACTATGGCTACACCTTC.

The chain joins TRBV9 to TRBJ1-1, with 8 nucleotides matching TRBD1. The germline gives CDR1 SGDLS, CDR2 YYNGEE. After removal of 0 bases from V and 8 bases from J, the junction contained 3 bases not matched to a gene. The CDR3 sequence is 13 residues long. Here the CDR3 DNA reads TGTGCCAGCAGCGTAGACAACAGGGGGGAAGCTTTCTTT. This codes for CASSVDNRGEAFF.

The J gene is TRBJ2-7, the V gene TRBV20-1, with D unresolved. The germline V gene has CDR1 DFQATT and CDR2 SNEGSKA (reference sequence). The CDR3 length is 10 residues. CDR3 in amino acids: CINPCGEQYF. The CDR3 coding sequence is TGCATCAACCCGTGCGGCGAGCAGTACTTC.